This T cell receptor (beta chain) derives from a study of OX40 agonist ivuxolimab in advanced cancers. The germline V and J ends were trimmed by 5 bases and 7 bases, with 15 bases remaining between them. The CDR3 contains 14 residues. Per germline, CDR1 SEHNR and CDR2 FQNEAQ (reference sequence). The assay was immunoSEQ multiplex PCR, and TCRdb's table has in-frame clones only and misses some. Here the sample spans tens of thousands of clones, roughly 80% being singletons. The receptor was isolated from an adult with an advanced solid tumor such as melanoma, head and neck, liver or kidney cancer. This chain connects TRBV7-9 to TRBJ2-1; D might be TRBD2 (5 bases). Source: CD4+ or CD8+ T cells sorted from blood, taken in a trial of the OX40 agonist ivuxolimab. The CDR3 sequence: CASSPPRGSNEQFF. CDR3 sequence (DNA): TGTGCCAGCAGCCCCCCAAGAGGGAGTAATGAGCAGTTCTTC.